Following are 5 T cell receptor beta chains from one sample sequenced in a study of blood T cell repertoires in COVID-19. Clones were read by immunoSEQ multiplex PCR, and TCRdb kept only the in-frame ones, dropping some. The sample includes some 130,000 clones, approximately 80% of them seen just once. The sample was peripheral blood. The receptor set was obtained from a man in his forties with active or convalescent COVID-19.

CDR3 DNA sequence: TGTGCCAGCTCCGGGGGTCATACGCAGTATTTT. Protein product: CASSGGHTQYF. V gene TRBV6-5 combines with J gene TRBJ2-3, with D maybe TRBD2 (6 bases). With 8 bases removed from V and 7 bases from J, the gap between germline ends came to 10 bases. CDR3 length equals 11 residues. Germline CDR1 reads MNHEY; CDR2 reads SVGAGI.

This clone has more than one count but fewer than ten. The chain combines TRBV5-6 with TRBJ2-7; D might be TRBD1 (7 bases). Trimming stripped 3 bases from V and 2 bases from J, with 12 bases between. CDR1 SGHDT and CDR2 YYEEEE come from the germline V gene. CDR3 length: 14 amino acids. The CDR3 nucleotides read TGTGCCAGCAGCTGGGGGGACAGTACCTACGAGCAGTACTTC. Translated: CASSWGDSTYEQYF.

The sample holds a few counts of this clone. The chain is built from TRBV13 and TRBJ1-3; tentatively, D is TRBD1 (6 bases). Trimming shortened V by 3 bases and J by 4 bases, and 16 bases separated the two germline ends. The CDR3 covers 16 residues. Germline CDR1 PRHDT, CDR2 FYEKMQ (reference sequence). The CDR3 sequence is CASSFGQGRRGNTIYF. The CDR3 region has the DNA TGTGCCAGCAGCTTTGGTCAGGGGAGAAGAGGAAACACCATATATTTT.

This clone was seen once. The genes are TRBV19 and TRBJ1-2; D may be TRBD1 (5 bases). CDR1 LNHDA and CDR2 SQIVND come from the germline V gene (reference sequence). This CDR3 is 11 amino acids long. Trimming stripped 8 bases from V and 7 bases from J, with 11 bases between. This chain's CDR3 is CASSGFGGYTF. In nucleotides, the CDR3 is TGTGCCAGTTCAGGGTTCGGTGGCTACACCTTC.

V and J are TRBV30 and TRBJ2-3; the D gene is possibly TRBD2 (6 bases). Germline V gives CDR1 GTSNPN, CDR2 SVGIG (reference sequence). This CDR3 is built from 13 residues. V was trimmed by 1 base and J by 1 base, leaving 6 bases between them. The CDR3 nucleotides read TGTGCCTGGAGTGGCGGGGGCACAGATACGCAGTATTTT. Its protein is CAWSGGGTDTQYF.